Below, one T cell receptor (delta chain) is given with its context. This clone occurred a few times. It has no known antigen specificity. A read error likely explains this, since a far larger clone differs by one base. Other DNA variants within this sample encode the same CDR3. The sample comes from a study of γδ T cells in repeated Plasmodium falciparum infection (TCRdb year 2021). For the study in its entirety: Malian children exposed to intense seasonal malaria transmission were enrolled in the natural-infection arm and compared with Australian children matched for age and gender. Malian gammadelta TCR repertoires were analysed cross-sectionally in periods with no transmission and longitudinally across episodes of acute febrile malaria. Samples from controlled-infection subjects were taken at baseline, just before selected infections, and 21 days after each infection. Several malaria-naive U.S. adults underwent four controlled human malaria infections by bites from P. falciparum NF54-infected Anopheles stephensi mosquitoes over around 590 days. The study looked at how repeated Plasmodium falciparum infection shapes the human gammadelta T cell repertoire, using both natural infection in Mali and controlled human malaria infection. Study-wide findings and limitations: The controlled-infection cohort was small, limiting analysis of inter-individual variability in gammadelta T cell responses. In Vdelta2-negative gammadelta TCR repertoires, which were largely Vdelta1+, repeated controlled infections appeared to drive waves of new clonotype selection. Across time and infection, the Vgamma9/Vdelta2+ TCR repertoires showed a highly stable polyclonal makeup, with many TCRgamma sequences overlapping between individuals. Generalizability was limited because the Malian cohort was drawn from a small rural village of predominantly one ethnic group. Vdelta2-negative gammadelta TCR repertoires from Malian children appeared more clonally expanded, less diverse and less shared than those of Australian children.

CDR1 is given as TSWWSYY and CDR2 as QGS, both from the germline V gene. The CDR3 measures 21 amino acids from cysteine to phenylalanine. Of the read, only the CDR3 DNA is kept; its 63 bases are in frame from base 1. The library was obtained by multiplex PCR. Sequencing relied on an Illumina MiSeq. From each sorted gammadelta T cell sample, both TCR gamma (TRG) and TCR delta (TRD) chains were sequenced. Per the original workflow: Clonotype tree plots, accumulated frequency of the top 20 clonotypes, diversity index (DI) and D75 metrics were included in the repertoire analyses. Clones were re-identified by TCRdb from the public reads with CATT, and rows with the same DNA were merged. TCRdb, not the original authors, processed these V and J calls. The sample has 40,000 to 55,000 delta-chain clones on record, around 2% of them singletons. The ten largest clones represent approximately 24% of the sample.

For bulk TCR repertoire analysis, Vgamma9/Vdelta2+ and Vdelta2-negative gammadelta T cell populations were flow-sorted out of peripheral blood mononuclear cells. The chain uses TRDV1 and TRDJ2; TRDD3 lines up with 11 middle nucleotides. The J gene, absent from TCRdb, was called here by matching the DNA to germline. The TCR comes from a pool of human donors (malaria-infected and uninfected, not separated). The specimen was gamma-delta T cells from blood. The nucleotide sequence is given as TGTGCTCTTGCCCTAGCTACCGAGGATTGGGGGATACGCGCTTTAACAGCACAACTCTTCTTT. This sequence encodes CALALATEDWGIRALTAQLFF.